What follows are 5 T cell receptor beta chains derived from one specimen sequenced in a study of T-cell reconstitution after alpha-beta-depleted transplantation in children. Preparing the TCRbeta library involved the use of unique molecular identifiers. MiXCR, applied by TCRdb to the PCR reads, yields one record per CDR3 protein. Among some 600,000 distinct CDR3 sequences listed, over 15% were seen once. The source was PBMCs from the stem cell graft donor, collected from the stem cell graft. These receptors were obtained from a human donor who donated a stem cell graft to a child with acute myeloid leukemia.

This clonotype appeared many times. The V gene is TRBV4-2, the J gene TRBJ1-2; 9 bases are shared with TRBD1. The CDR3 is made up of 18 amino acids. V was clipped by 1 base and J by 1 base; unmatched bases: 10. CDR1 is LGHNA and CDR2 is YNFKEQ in the germline V gene. The chain's CDR3 is CASSQVTGGRSHNYGYTF. CDR3 nucleotide sequence: TGTGCCAGCAGCCAAGTAACAGGGGGCAGATCCCATAACTATGGCTACACCTTC.

The sample holds many counts of this clonotype. In DNA, the CDR3 is TGTGCCAGCAGCTTAGTTGGGGTAGTGGGGGGCTACACCTTC. Translated, it gives CASSLVGVVGGYTF. This chain links TRBV7-2 with TRBJ1-2; D is unclear. CDR3 length: 14 residues. Germline V gene data show CDR1 as SGHTA and CDR2 as FQGNSA. V was cut by 1 base and J by 8 bases, with 14 bases left in between.

This clonotype was detected only a few times. This chain joins TRBV4-3 and TRBJ1-2; tentative D call: TRBD1 (5 bases). V was cut by 5 bases and J by 8 bases, with 21 bases left in between. This CDR3 comprises 15 residues. Germline CDR1 reads LGHNA; CDR2 reads YSLEER. CDR3 protein: CASSSGSRELYGYTF. CDR3 nucleotide sequence: TGCGCCAGCAGCTCGGGGTCCAGGGAACTTTACGGCTACACCTTC.

This clonotype was counted many times. V and J are TRBV20-1 and TRBJ2-1; 7 nucleotides align to TRBD2. The V gene end was trimmed by 1 base and the J gene end by 4 bases; junction bases not matched to a gene: 10. The V gene's germline CDR1 is DFQATT and CDR2 SNEGSKA (reference sequence). This CDR3 has 16 residues. The chain's CDR3 is CSARAETSDLYNEQFF. In DNA, the CDR3 is TGCAGTGCTAGAGCCGAAACTAGCGACCTTTACAATGAGCAGTTCTTC.

There are a few counts of this clonotype. The chain couples TRBV20-1 to TRBJ2-5, with 8 bases matching TRBD2. With 5 bases clipped from V and 5 bases from J, the junction kept 13 bases outside the gene matches. Germline loops: CDR1 DFQATT, CDR2 SNEGSKA (reference sequence). The CDR3 covers 15 residues. This CDR3 is CSAPSKAGEPETQYF. The CDR3 bases are TGCAGTGCTCCATCCAAAGCGGGGGAGCCGGAGACCCAGTACTTC.